A selection of T cell receptor beta chains follows, all from one sample in a study of T cells after yellow fever vaccination. TCRdb analysed the 5' RACE reads with MiXCR anew, one entry per CDR3 protein. The sample holds about 220,000 distinct CDR3 sequences, approximately 6.8% seen once. The source material was CD4+ T cells sorted from PBMCs, sampled on the day of the yellow fever booster vaccination. Receptor source: a man aged 25 to 45 who received the YFV17D yellow fever vaccine. Each CDR3 is given with its conserved first and last residue. Each record gives: J gene, clone size, V gene, D gene, CDR3 protein, CDR3 DNA. The D gene is left open where the match is weak. The size entry is marked missing in some rows and otherwise reads once, few, many or a size class.

>TRBJ2-5|many|TRBV5-1|TRBD2
CASSLTGTSGETQHF
TGCGCCAGCAGCTTGACCGGGACTAGCGGCGAGACCCAGCACTTC
>TRBJ1-1|few|TRBV18|.
CASSPHPGAYAEAFF
TGTGCCAGCTCACCACACCCGGGGGCGTACGCTGAAGCTTTCTTT
>TRBJ1-1|many|TRBV29-1|.
CSSRMGNTEAFF
TGCAGCTCCCGAATGGGGAACACTGAAGCTTTCTTT
>TRBJ2-3|.|TRBV5-1|.
CASSFEGTDTQYF
TGCGCCAGCAGCTTTGAGGGCACAGATACGCAGTATTTT
>TRBJ2-2|few|TRBV5-1|.
CASRGHPPGELFF
TGCGCCAGCAGGGGACACCCCCCCGGGGAGCTGTTTTTT
>TRBJ1-6|few|TRBV6-5|.
CASSPPRTNSPLHF
TGTGCCAGCAGCCCTCCCCGAACCAATTCACCCCTCCACTTT
>TRBJ1-1|few|TRBV21-1|.
CASSKVTNTEAFF
TGTGCCAGCAGCAAAGTGACGAACACTGAAGCTTTCTTT
>TRBJ2-1|few|TRBV12-3/TRBV12-4|.
CASSFSTSSYNEQFF
TGTGCCAGCAGTTTTAGCACAAGCTCCTACAATGAGCAGTTCTTC
>TRBJ2-3|.|TRBV20-1|.
CSAGIRSDTQYF
TGCAGTGCTGGTATCCGGTCAGATACGCAGTATTTT
>TRBJ2-1|many|TRBV5-1|TRBD2
CASSLGGSRYNEQFF
TGCGCCAGCAGCTTGGGCGGGAGCAGGTACAATGAGCAGTTCTTC
>TRBJ2-1|few|TRBV5-1|TRBD2
CASSFMREKDEQFF
TGCGCCAGCAGCTTCATGCGGGAGAAAGATGAGCAGTTCTTC